This T cell receptor (beta chain) was sequenced for a study of blood T cells in healthy people across ages. Findings and limits, study-wide: Donor CMV status, an unknown factor, possibly confounded changes in expanded clonotypes. Both naive CD4+ cell counts and diversity were greater in long-lived donors than in aged donors.

Per the germline V gene, CDR1 is SGDLS and CDR2 is YYNGEE. The CDR3 sequence is 20 residues long. The V gene end was trimmed by 0 bases and the J gene end by 6 bases; junction bases not matched to a gene: 12. A word on this clonotype: Antigen unknown.

Together with a sample-barcoded 5' primer, a J-beta primer mix was included in a second PCR lasting roughly 6 to 12 cycles. TCRdb redid the calling of the 5' RACE reads with MiXCR, one entry per CDR3 protein. The sample carries around 650,000 distinct CDR3 sequences, approximately 40% recorded once. The rearrangement joins TRBV9 to TRBJ2-1, with TRBD2 matching over 16 bases. Specimen: blood. This receptor was identified in a man older than 75 in good health. The CDR3 coding sequence is TGTGCCAGCAGCGTAGGTTCCTTTTTGGGACTAGCGGGAGGGGGCAATGAGCAGTTCTTC. Amino acids: CASSVGSFLGLAGGGNEQFF.